Below, 24 T cell receptor beta chains from the same sample are listed, as sequenced in a study of blood T cell repertoires in COVID-19. Profiling relied on immunoSEQ multiplex PCR, and the TCRdb table lists in-frame clones only, not all of them. Found here are roughly 250,000 clones, approximately 86% of them singletons; the top ten hold 0.87%. Sequencing input: peripheral blood. The receptors here all came from a human donor with COVID-19, enrolled during active disease. The donor label of this sample is uncertain.

This chain uses TRBV24-1 with TRBJ2-2; 9 bases are shared with TRBD2. The CDR3 loop spans 18 amino acids. Trimming at V came to 5 bases and at J to 0 bases, leaving 9 bases not matched to a gene. Germline lookup yields CDR1 KGHDR and CDR2 SFDVKD. The CDR3 sequence is CATSAAGGRAPNTGELFF. The CDR3 DNA follows: TGTGCCACCAGTGCCGCGGGCGGGAGGGCCCCGAACACCGGGGAGCTGTTTTTT.

This chain joins TRBV5-1 and TRBJ2-2; D is uncertain. From germline, CDR1 is SGHRS and CDR2 YFSETQ. This CDR3 has 17 amino acids. V lost 3 bases to trimming and J lost 0 bases, with 15 bases between them. DNA of the CDR3: TGCGCCAGCAGCTCCGGCGGCGCATTCACGAACACCGGGGAGCTGTTTTTT. Translated, it gives CASSSGGAFTNTGELFF.

This chain uses TRBV6-5 with TRBJ1-3, with 7 bases fitting TRBD1. Losses at the gene ends were 6 bases for V and 0 bases for J; bases not matched to a gene: 5. The CDR3 covers 15 residues. CDR1 and CDR2 (germline): MNHEY, SVGAGI. The CDR3 coding sequence is TGTGCCAGCAGGGGGGACAGCACCTCTGGAAACACCATATATTTT. This codes for CASRGDSTSGNTIYF.

This sequence joins TRBV12-3 or TRBV12-4 and TRBJ1-4, with D maybe TRBD1 (5 bases). The V gene lost 7 bases and the J gene lost 7 bases, with 13 bases spanning the gap. The CDR3 totals 13 residues. In DNA, the CDR3 is TGTGCCAGCACCTCAGGGTTTAGTGAAAAACTGTTTTTT. Its translation is CASTSGFSEKLFF.

About this clone itself: Other DNA sequences of this sample code for an identical CDR3. V is TRBV7-2 and J is TRBJ1-2; 8 nucleotides agree with TRBD1. CDR3 length: 13 residues. Trimming cost V 3 bases and J 7 bases; bases outside gene matches: 4. Germline-derived CDR1 and CDR2 are SGHTA and FQGNSA. CDR3 region: CASSLDRVGGYTF. CDR3 bases: TGTGCCAGCAGCTTGGACAGGGTGGGTGGCTACACCTTC.

V usage is TRBV7-3 and J usage is TRBJ2-1, with D possibly being TRBD1 (6 bases). Germline V gives CDR1 SGHTA, CDR2 FQGTGA. CDR3 size: 13 residues. V gave up 5 bases and J gave up 12 bases, with 17 bases separating them. The CDR3 DNA is TGTGCCAGCAGCCAAGGGACAAGTGGATTGCAGTTCTTC. This translates into CASSQGTSGLQFF.

Only a few counts were recorded for this clone. The J gene is TRBJ1-3, the V gene TRBV4-1, with D tentatively TRBD1 (5 bases). The CDR3 has 16 amino acids. Trimming pared 1 base from V and 2 bases from J, leaving 12 bases between. Germline CDR1 MGHRA, CDR2 YSYEKL. Here the CDR3 reads CASSQALAGTGNTIYF. The CDR3 DNA follows: TGCGCCAGCAGCCAAGCGTTGGCAGGGACTGGAAACACCATATATTTT.

The chain recombines TRBV5-1 with TRBJ2-2; 9 bases fit TRBD2. Germline CDR1 SGHRS, CDR2 YFSETQ. Trimming at V came to 0 bases and at J to 3 bases, leaving 9 bases not matched to a gene. This CDR3 spans 18 amino acids. The CDR3 DNA reads as TGCGCCAGCAGCTTGGACGTCCCGGGACTAGCCGACACCGGGGAGCTGTTTTTT. Translated, it gives CASSLDVPGLADTGELFF.

This rearrangement joins TRBV11-2 to TRBJ2-7, with TRBD1 matching 11 bases. CDR3 size: 17 residues. V shed 0 bases, J shed 3 bases, and the junction held 7 bases outside the gene matches. Per germline, CDR1 SGHAT and CDR2 FQNNGV. The CDR3 DNA reads TGTGCCAGCAGCTTAGATCAGGGACAGGGGGTTCGCTACGAGCAGTACTTC. Amino acid sequence: CASSLDQGQGVRYEQYF.

The chain has TRBV6-1 and TRBJ1-4; D call uncertain. The germline V gene has CDR1 MNHNS and CDR2 SASEGT. Trimming shortened V by 0 bases and J by 8 bases, and 16 bases separated the two germline ends. This CDR3 region has 16 residues. The CDR3 spells CASSEATASSGEKLFF. CDR3 bases: TGTGCCAGCAGTGAAGCCACGGCCTCCTCCGGGGAAAAACTGTTTTTT.

The chain has TRBV24-1 and TRBJ1-2; D is uncertain. Trimming cost V 4 bases and J 4 bases, with 9 bases left between them. The CDR3 contains 13 residues. Germline V CDR1 and CDR2: KGHDR, SFDVKD. The CDR3: CATSEPRSYGYTF. For the CDR3, the DNA is TGTGCCACCAGTGAGCCCCGCAGCTATGGCTACACCTTC.

This chain uses TRBV27 with TRBJ2-4; 11 nucleotides match TRBD2. The CDR3 runs to 19 residues. Germline V CDR1 and CDR2: MNHEY, SMNVEV (reference sequence). Germline trimming cut 9 bases from V and 1 base from J; bases unmatched to any gene: 17. CDR3 in DNA: TGTGCCAGTCGGGTAGCGGGAGGGCCGGGATCACCGGCCAAAAACATTCAGTACTTC. It encodes CASRVAGGPGSPAKNIQYF.

The chain joins TRBV24-1 to TRBJ1-1; 7 nucleotides agree with TRBD1. V was pared by 4 bases and J by 9 bases, with 4 bases of the junction left unmatched. The CDR3 spans 12 residues. Germline loops: CDR1 KGHDR, CDR2 SFDVKD. CDR3 DNA sequence: TGTGCCACCAGTGACACGACAGGGAAAGCTTTCTTT. Translation gives CATSDTTGKAFF.

In its sample, this clone was seen once. The chain carries TRBV30 and TRBJ2-1; 10 bases are a match to TRBD2. This CDR3 has 11 residues. J lost 14 bases, V lost 4 bases, and 5 bases had no gene match. Per germline, CDR1 GTSNPN and CDR2 SVGIG (reference sequence). Here the CDR3 reads CAWKGTSEEFF. Here the CDR3 DNA reads TGTGCCTGGAAGGGGACTAGCGAGGAGTTCTTC. The full variable domain, its missing parts supplied by reference TRBV30 and TRBJ2-1, is SQTIHQWPATLVQPVGSPLSLECTVEGTSNPNLYWYRQAAGRGLQLLFYSVGIGQISSEVPQNLSASRPQDRQFILSSKKLLLSDSGFYLCAWKGTSEEFFGPGTRLTVL.

The V and J genes are TRBV5-1 and TRBJ1-1; a possible D gene is TRBD1 (5 bases). The germline V gene encodes CDR1 SGHRS and CDR2 YFSETQ. Trimming took off 0 bases at V and 2 bases at J, with 11 bases between the two ends. This CDR3 is built from 15 residues. The chain's CDR3 is CASSLAGGLNTEAFF. The DNA for the CDR3 is TGCGCCAGCAGCTTGGCCGGGGGACTTAACACTGAAGCTTTCTTT.

The chain uses TRBV5-1 and TRBJ1-1; the match to TRBD1 covers 9 bases. This CDR3 has 17 amino acids. CDR1 is SGHRS and CDR2 is YFSETQ in the germline V gene. J was trimmed by 0 bases and V by 3 bases; bases with no gene match: 9. The CDR3 DNA is TGCGCCAGCAGCTCCGGACAGGGGATAAGGGTGAACACTGAAGCTTTCTTT. This gives the protein CASSSGQGIRVNTEAFF. Variable domain in full (rest from reference TRBV5-1 and TRBJ1-1): KAGVTQTPRYLIKTRGQQVTLSCSPISGHRSVSWYQQTPGQGLQFLFEYFSETQRNKGNFPGRFSGRQFSNSRSEMNVSTLELGDSALYLCASSSGQGIRVNTEAFFGQGTRLTVV.

The chain carries TRBV11-1 and TRBJ2-2; no clear D gene. Trimming pared 2 bases from V and 2 bases from J, leaving 6 bases between. This CDR3 has 14 residues. From germline, CDR1 is SGHAT and CDR2 FQDESV (reference sequence). This CDR3 is CASSLNYNTGELFF. CDR3 in DNA: TGTGCCAGCAGCTTAAACTACAACACCGGGGAGCTGTTTTTT.

This rearrangement joins TRBV5-4 to TRBJ1-4; tentative D call: TRBD1 (6 bases). The ends were cut back, 4 bases at V and 5 bases at J, with 9 bases in the middle. The CDR3 is 13 amino acids. Per germline, CDR1 SGHNT and CDR2 YYREEE (reference sequence). The CDR3 DNA reads as TGTGCCAGCAGCCGGGACACAAATGAAAAACTGTTTTTT. Protein sequence: CASSRDTNEKLFF.

In the case of this clone: The sample carries other DNA sequences with the same CDR3. CDR3 loop: CATSDRGDQPQHF. The CDR3 DNA is TGTGCCACCAGTGATCGGGGGGATCAGCCCCAGCATTTT. J is TRBJ1-5 and V is TRBV24-1; D might be TRBD1 (5 bases). Trimming pared 3 bases from V and 5 bases from J, leaving 7 bases between. Looked up from germline, CDR1 is KGHDR and CDR2 is SFDVKD. This CDR3 is built from 13 residues.

J is TRBJ2-1 and V is TRBV9; TRBD2 aligns across 10 bases. The junction had 6 bases not matched to a gene; V was cut back by 3 bases and J by 3 bases. This CDR3 comprises 16 residues. Germline CDR1 and CDR2: SGDLS and YYNGEE. CDR3 in amino acids: CASSASSGRIYNEQFF. CDR3 coding DNA: TGTGCCAGCAGCGCTTCTAGCGGGAGAATCTACAATGAGCAGTTCTTC. The full variable domain, its missing parts supplied by reference TRBV9 and TRBJ2-1, is DSGVTQTPKHLITATGQRVTLRCSPRSGDLSVYWYQQSLDQGLQFLIQYYNGEERAKGNILERFSAQQFPDLHSELNLSSLELGDSALYFCASSASSGRIYNEQFFGPGTRLTVL.

This clone appeared a single time. The chain joins TRBV4-3 to TRBJ2-1; no clear D gene. The CDR3 totals 14 residues. V was clipped by 2 bases and J by 6 bases, with 11 bases between them. Germline values: CDR1 LGHNA, CDR2 YSLEER. CDR3 sequence reads: CASSQPQRSNEQFF. CDR3 in DNA: TGCGCCAGCAGCCAACCCCAACGGTCCAATGAGCAGTTCTTC.

This clone was seen only once. The CDR3 sequence is CASSSRTDNSPLHF. CDR3 nucleotide sequence: TGTGCCAGCAGCTCCCGGACAGATAATTCACCCCTCCACTTT. The V and J genes are TRBV9 and TRBJ1-6; D might be TRBD1 (6 bases). The CDR3 is 14 amino acids. CDR1 and CDR2 (germline): SGDLS, YYNGEE. V shed 4 bases and J shed 5 bases, with 10 bases lying between them.

The J gene is TRBJ1-1, the V gene TRBV7-8; tentative D call: TRBD1 (5 bases). The CDR3 loop spans 13 amino acids. Per germline, CDR1 SGHVS and CDR2 FQNEAQ. The V gene lost 3 bases and the J gene lost 8 bases, with 13 bases spanning the gap. CDR3 sequence: CASSFAPRQEAFF. The DNA for the CDR3 is TGTGCCAGCAGCTTCGCACCGAGACAGGAAGCTTTCTTT. Combining the CDR3 with reference TRBV7-8 and TRBJ1-1 gives the whole variable domain GAGVSQSPRYKVAKRGQDVALRCDPISGHVSLFWYQQALGQGPEFLTYFQNEAQLDKSGLPSDRFFAERPEGSVSTLKIQRTQQEDSAVYLCASSFAPRQEAFFGQGTRLTVV.

This chain links TRBV19 with TRBJ2-7; 8 nucleotides line up with TRBD2. Germline CDR1 reads LNHDA; CDR2 reads SQIVND (reference sequence). The CDR3 totals 14 residues. V lost 6 bases to trimming and J lost 6 bases; unmatched junction nucleotides: 10. The CDR3 DNA reads as TGTGCCAGTAGGCCTAGCGGGCAGGCTCTCGAGCAGTACTTC. This sequence encodes CASRPSGQALEQYF.